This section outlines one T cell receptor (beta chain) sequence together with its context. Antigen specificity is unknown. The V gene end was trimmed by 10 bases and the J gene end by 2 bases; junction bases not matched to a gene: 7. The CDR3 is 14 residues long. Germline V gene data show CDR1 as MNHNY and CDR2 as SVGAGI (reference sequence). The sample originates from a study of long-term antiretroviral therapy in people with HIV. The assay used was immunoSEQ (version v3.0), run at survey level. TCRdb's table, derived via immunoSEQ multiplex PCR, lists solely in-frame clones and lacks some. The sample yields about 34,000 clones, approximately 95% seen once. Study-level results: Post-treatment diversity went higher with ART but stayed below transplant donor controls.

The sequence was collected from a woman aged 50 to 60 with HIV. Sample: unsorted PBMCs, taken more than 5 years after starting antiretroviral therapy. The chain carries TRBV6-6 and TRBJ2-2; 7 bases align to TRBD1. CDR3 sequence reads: CATGTDYNTGELFF. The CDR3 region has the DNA TGTGCCACAGGGACAGACTACAACACCGGGGAGCTGTTTTTT.